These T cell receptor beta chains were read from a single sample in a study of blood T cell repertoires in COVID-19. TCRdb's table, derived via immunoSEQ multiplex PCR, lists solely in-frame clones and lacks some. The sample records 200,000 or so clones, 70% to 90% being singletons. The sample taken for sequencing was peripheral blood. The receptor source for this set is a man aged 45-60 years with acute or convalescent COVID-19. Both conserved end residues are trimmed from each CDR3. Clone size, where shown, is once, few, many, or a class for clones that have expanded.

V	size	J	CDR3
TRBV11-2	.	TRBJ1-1	ASTPLGQYTEAF
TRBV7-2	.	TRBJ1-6	ASRRGSSYNSPLH
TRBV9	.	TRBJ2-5	ASSVGGRAGMLETQY
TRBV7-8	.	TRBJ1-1	ASSSTRRVDTEAF
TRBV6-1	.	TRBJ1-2	ASSEGQVHYGYT
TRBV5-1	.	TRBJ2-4	ASSARQGMDIQY
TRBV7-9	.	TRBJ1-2	ASSFTGTAYGYT
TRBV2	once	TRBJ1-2	ASSERGRWGQTYGYT
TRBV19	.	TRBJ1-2	ASRGRGINYGYT
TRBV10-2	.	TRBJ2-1	ASTGVLDRELNEQF
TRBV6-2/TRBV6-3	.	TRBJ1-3	ASSYPRDREDTIY